This T cell receptor (beta chain) comes out of a study of shared clonotypes between healthy human individuals. Study-level results: Collection of samples was limited to blood; tissue repertoires likely differ.

Concerning this clone itself: As yet, its antigen is unknown.

Only CD45RO-negative cells positively selected for CCR7 counted as naive CD8 cells, so terminally differentiated effector memory CD45RA+ cells were excluded. Method: immunoSEQ multiplex PCR; TCRdb's copy keeps in-frame clones and lacks some. The top ten hold about 0.21% of the sample, which has hundreds of thousands of clones, just over 95% seen once. Germline assignment: CDR1 MNHEY and CDR2 SVGAGI. The V gene end was trimmed by 7 bases and the J gene end by 2 bases; junction bases not matched to a gene: 4. The CDR3 contains 13 residues. The sequencing input was naive CD8+ T cells sorted from blood. This TCR was recovered from a man younger than 40 in good health. The V and J genes are TRBV6-5 and TRBJ2-7, with 8 bases lining up with TRBD1. CDR3 DNA sequence: TGTGCCAGCAAAGGGACAGGAGCCTACGAGCAGTACTTC. Its translation: CASKGTGAYEQYF.